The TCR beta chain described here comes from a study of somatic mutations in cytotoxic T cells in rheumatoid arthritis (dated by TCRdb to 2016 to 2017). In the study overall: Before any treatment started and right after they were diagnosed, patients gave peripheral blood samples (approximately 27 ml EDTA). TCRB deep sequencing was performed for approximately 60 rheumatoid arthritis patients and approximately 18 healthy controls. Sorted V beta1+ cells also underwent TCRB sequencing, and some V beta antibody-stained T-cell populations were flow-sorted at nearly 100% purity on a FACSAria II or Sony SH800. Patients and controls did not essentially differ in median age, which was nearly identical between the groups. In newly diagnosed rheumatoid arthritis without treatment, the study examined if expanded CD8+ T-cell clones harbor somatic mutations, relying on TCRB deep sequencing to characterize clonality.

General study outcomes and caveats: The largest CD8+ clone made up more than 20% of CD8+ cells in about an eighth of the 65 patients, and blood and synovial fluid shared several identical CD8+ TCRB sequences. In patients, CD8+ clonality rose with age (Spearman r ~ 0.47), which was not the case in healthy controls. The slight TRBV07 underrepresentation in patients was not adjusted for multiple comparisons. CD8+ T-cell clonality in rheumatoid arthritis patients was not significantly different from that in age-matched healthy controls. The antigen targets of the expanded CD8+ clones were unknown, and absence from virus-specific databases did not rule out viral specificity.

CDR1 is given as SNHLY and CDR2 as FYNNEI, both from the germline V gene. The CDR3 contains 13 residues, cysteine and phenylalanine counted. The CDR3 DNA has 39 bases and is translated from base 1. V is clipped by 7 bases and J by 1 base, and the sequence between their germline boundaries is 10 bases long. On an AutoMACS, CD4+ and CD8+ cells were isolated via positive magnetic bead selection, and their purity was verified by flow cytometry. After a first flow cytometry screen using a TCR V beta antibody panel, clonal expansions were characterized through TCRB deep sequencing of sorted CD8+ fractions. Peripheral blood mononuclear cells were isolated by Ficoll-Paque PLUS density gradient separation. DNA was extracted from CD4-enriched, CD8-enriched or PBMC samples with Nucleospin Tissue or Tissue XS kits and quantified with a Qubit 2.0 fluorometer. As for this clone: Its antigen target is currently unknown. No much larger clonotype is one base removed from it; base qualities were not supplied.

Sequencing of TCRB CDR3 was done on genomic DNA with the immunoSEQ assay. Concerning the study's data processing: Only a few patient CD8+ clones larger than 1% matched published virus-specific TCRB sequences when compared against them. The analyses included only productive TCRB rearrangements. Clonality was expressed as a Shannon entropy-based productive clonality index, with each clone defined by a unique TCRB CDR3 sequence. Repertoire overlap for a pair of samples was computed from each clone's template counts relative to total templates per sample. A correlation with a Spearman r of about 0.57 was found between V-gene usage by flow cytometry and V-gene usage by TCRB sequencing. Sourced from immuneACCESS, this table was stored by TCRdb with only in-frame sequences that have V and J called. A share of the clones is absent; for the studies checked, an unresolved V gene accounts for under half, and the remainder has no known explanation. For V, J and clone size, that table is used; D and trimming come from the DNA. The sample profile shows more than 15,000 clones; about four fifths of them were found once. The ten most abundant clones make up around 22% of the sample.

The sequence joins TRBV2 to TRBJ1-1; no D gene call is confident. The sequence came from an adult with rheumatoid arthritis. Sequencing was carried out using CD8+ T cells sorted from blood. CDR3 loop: CASIDYGNTEAFF. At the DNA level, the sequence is TGTGCCAGCATTGACTACGGGAACACTGAAGCTTTCTTT.